What follows describes a single TCR beta chain. Its target is unknown. The CDR3 spans 14 residues. The V and J ends lost 4 bases and 2 bases respectively, with 11 bases between them. The germline V gene has CDR1 MGHDK and CDR2 SYGVNS. The source of the sample is a study of CD8 T cells in Susac syndrome. Whole-study context: Within the group of sequenced Susac syndrome patients, about 6 had active disease and eight were in remission.

Negative magnetic isolation gave CD8+ and CD4+ cells; FACS enriched CD8+ TEMRA. Study observations and caveats: The TCR sequencing and HLA analysis in the study involved a relatively small number of individuals, as the study acknowledged.

Random hexamers were used to reverse transcribe roughly 0.45 to 1 ug of RNA. Amplification of the TCR beta CDR3 was carried out by immunoSEQ multiplex PCR, which spanned a total of 54 Vbeta and 13 Jbeta segments. TCRdb redid the calling of the immunoSEQ multiplex PCR reads with MiXCR, one entry per CDR3 protein. The sample contains about 240,000 distinct CDR3 sequences, 90% to 96% of which appear only once. The receptor comes from a human donor with Susac syndrome. Sequencing used CD4+ T cells from PBMCs. This chain connects TRBV25-1 to TRBJ1-2; D not certain. CDR3 sequence (DNA): TGTGCCAGCAGTGGAGTAAAGGGAAACTATGGCTACACCTTC. This translates into CASSGVKGNYGYTF.